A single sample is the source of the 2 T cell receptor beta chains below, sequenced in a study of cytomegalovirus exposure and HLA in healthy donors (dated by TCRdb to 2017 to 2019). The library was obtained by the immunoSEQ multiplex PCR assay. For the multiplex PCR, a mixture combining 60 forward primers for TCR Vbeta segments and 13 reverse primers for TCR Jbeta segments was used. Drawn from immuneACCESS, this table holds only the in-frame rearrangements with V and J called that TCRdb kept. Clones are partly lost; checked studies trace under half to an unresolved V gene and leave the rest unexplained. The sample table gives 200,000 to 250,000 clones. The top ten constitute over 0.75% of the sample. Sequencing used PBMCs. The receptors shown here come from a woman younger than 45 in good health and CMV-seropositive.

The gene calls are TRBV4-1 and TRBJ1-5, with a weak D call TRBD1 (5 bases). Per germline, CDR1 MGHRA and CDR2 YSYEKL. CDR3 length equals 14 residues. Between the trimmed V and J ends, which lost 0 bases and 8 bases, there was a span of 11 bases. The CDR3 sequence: CASSQEGPVKPQHF. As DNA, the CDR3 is TGCGCCAGCAGCCAAGAGGGGCCGGTAAAGCCCCAGCATTTT.

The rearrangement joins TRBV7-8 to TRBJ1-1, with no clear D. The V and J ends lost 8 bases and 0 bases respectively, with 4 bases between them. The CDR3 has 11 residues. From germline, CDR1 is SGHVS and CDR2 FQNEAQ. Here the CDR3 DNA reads TGTGCCAGCGGGCTGAACACTGAAGCTTTCTTT. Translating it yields CASGLNTEAFF.